The 31 T cell receptor beta chains presented below share a single source sample, sequenced in a study of blood T cell repertoires in COVID-19. Libraries were prepared by immunoSEQ multiplex PCR; TCRdb keeps only in-frame clonotypes and omits some of them. There are approximately 130,000 clones in the sample; more than 70% occur only once, and approximately 6.3% lies in the top ten. Source material: peripheral blood. Receptors were obtained from a man older than 75 with active or convalescent COVID-19.

This chain links TRBV6-6 with TRBJ1-2; 7 bases agree with TRBD1. CDR1 and CDR2 (germline): MNHNY, SVGAGI (reference sequence). Trimming removed 0 bases from V and 6 bases from J; junction bases left unmatched: 4. CDR3 size: 14 residues. DNA of the CDR3: TGTGCCAGCAGTTACTCGGACAGGAGAAATGGCTACACCTTC. This sequence encodes CASSYSDRRNGYTF.

The chain is built from TRBV5-1 and TRBJ2-5, with D hard to call. V lost 5 bases to trimming and J lost 3 bases, with 5 bases between them. The germline V gene encodes CDR1 SGHRS and CDR2 YFSETQ. The CDR3 runs 11 residues. The CDR3, as DNA: TGCGCCAGCAGATCTGAAGAGACCCAGTACTTC. It is translated as CASRSEETQYF.

The V gene is TRBV11-2, the J gene TRBJ1-1; a possible D gene is TRBD1 (5 bases). V dropped 8 bases and J dropped 4 bases, with 14 bases sitting between them. CDR3 length: 13 amino acids. From germline, CDR1 is SGHAT and CDR2 FQNNGV. The CDR3 spells CASSPGGGTEAFF. DNA of the CDR3: TGTGCCAGCTCCCCCGGGGGGGGCACTGAAGCTTTCTTT.

The chain recombines TRBV6-2 or TRBV6-3 with TRBJ2-2, with 8 bases that match TRBD1. There are 16 residues in the CDR3. Germline assignment: CDR1 MNHEY and CDR2 SVGEGT. J was trimmed by 5 bases and V by 2 bases; bases with no gene match: 7. The CDR3 loop is CASSYLRQGFTGELFF. CDR3 sequence (DNA): TGTGCCAGCAGTTACCTGAGACAGGGGTTTACCGGGGAGCTGTTTTTT.

The rearrangement uses TRBV7-9 and TRBJ2-7; D may be TRBD1 (7 bases). Germline CDR1 SEHNR, CDR2 FQNEAQ (reference sequence). There are 13 residues in the CDR3. The V end was cut by 6 bases, the J end by 6 bases, with 15 bases between. CDR3 sequence reads: CASRAGTEREQYF. Here the CDR3 DNA reads TGTGCCAGCAGGGCGGGGACAGAACGCGAGCAGTACTTC.

The rearrangement joins TRBV6-2 or TRBV6-3 to TRBJ2-1; TRBD2 matches at 7 bases. V gave up 2 bases and J gave up 3 bases; unmatched junction bases: 7. From germline, CDR1 is MNHEY and CDR2 SVGEGT. The CDR3 is 16 amino acids. The CDR3 nucleotides are TGTGCCAGCAGTTACCGCCCGAGCGGGAACTACAATGAGCAGTTCTTC. This encodes CASSYRPSGNYNEQFF.

The chain couples TRBV4-3 to TRBJ2-1; tentatively, D is TRBD2 (5 bases). Germline CDR1 LGHNA, CDR2 YSLEER. The CDR3 has 15 amino acids. The germline V and J ends were trimmed by 2 bases and 7 bases, with 15 bases remaining between them. The CDR3 spells CASSQRGLDGNEQFF. Here the CDR3 DNA reads TGCGCCAGCAGCCAACGAGGACTGGATGGGAATGAGCAGTTCTTC.

The chain carries TRBV13 and TRBJ2-3; 11 bases agree with TRBD1. Looked up from germline, CDR1 is PRHDT and CDR2 is FYEKMQ (reference sequence). The CDR3 loop spans 15 amino acids. J gave up 3 bases and V 7 bases, and 6 bases lay outside the gene matches. This CDR3 reads CASTGGTGGTDTQYF. Written as DNA, the CDR3 is TGTGCCAGCACGGGCGGGACAGGGGGAACAGATACGCAGTATTTT.

The chain carries TRBV4-1 and TRBJ2-7; TRBD1 matches at 9 bases. The CDR3 contains 15 residues. The junction had 7 bases not matched to a gene; V was cut back by 3 bases and J by 4 bases. Germline V gene data show CDR1 as MGHRA and CDR2 as YSYEKL. CDR3 sequence reads: CASSHLPGQGYEQYF. In DNA, the CDR3 is TGCGCCAGCAGCCACTTACCGGGACAGGGATACGAGCAGTACTTC.

This chain joins TRBV28 and TRBJ1-1; D possibly corresponds to TRBD1 (6 bases). V was clipped by 7 bases and J by 1 base, with 10 bases between them. The CDR3 has 13 residues. CDR1 and CDR2 from the germline V gene are MDHEN and SYDVKM. The CDR3 protein is CASITRGNTEAFF. CDR3 DNA: TGTGCCAGCATCACCAGGGGGAACACTGAAGCTTTCTTT.

The rearrangement links TRBV4-3 to TRBJ2-2, with TRBD1 as a possible D gene (6 bases). The CDR3 loop spans 14 amino acids. The V gene's germline CDR1 is LGHNA and CDR2 YSLEER. The V end was cut by 1 base, the J end by 6 bases, with 9 bases between. CDR3 in amino acids: CASSQGPGAGELFF. The CDR3 DNA is TGCGCCAGCAGCCAAGGTCCAGGGGCCGGGGAGCTGTTTTTT.

The chain uses TRBV9 and TRBJ2-2; D perhaps matches TRBD2 (7 bases). The CDR3 is 17 residues long. V lost 3 bases, J lost 0 bases, and 15 bases lay in between. Per germline, CDR1 SGDLS and CDR2 YYNGEE. In DNA, the CDR3 is TGTGCCAGCAGCGGTGCTGGGGGGGGGCCGAACACCGGGGAGCTGTTTTTT. This translates into CASSGAGGGPNTGELFF.

CDR3 nucleotides: TGTGCCAGCAGCCCCCGGACACAGAAAACCTCTACGGTCTCTTTCGAGCAGTACTTC. Residues: CASSPRTQKTSTVSFEQYF. V is TRBV13 and J is TRBJ2-7; a possible D gene is TRBD1 (5 bases). Trimming stripped 5 bases from V and 6 bases from J, with 32 bases between. Germline V gene lookup returns CDR1 PRHDT and CDR2 FYEKMQ (reference sequence). The CDR3 has 19 residues.

The chain carries TRBV5-4 and TRBJ1-1, with a weak D call TRBD1 (6 bases). The germline V and J ends were trimmed by 4 bases and 2 bases, with 12 bases remaining between them. The CDR3 totals 14 residues. CDR1 and CDR2 from the germline V gene are SGHNT and YYREEE (reference sequence). The CDR3 protein is CASSRSDRNTEAFF. The DNA for the CDR3 is TGTGCCAGCAGCCGTTCGGACAGAAACACTGAAGCTTTCTTT. The full variable domain, its missing parts supplied by reference TRBV5-4 and TRBJ1-1, is ETGVTQSPTHLIKTRGQQVTLRCSSQSGHNTVSWYQQALGQGPQFIFQYYREEENGRGNFPPRFSGLQFPNYSSELNVNALELDDSALYLCASSRSDRNTEAFFGQGTRLTVV.

The chain couples TRBV7-9 to TRBJ2-2; D perhaps matches TRBD1 (5 bases). This CDR3 comprises 15 residues. Germline V CDR1 and CDR2: SEHNR, FQNEAQ (reference sequence). Trimming cost V 2 bases and J 0 bases, with 7 bases left between them. CDR3 sequence: CASSLRGPNTGELFF. CDR3 nucleotides: TGTGCCAGCAGCTTAAGGGGTCCGAACACCGGGGAGCTGTTTTTT.

This clone was seen a few times. For the CDR3, the DNA is TGTGCCAGTAGTCGGTACGGGACAGGGGGTAGCTCCTATAATTCACCCCTCCACTTT. Its protein is CASSRYGTGGSSYNSPLHF. The J gene is TRBJ1-6, the V gene TRBV19, with TRBD1 matching over 11 bases. Germline V gene lookup returns CDR1 LNHDA and CDR2 SQIVND (reference sequence). The trim removed 5 bases at V and 0 bases at J, leaving 9 bases unmatched. CDR3 size: 19 residues. Full variable domain (remainder filled in from reference TRBV19 and TRBJ1-6): DGGITQSPKYLFRKEGQNVTLSCEQNLNHDAMYWYRQDPGQGLRLIYYSQIVNDFQKGDIAEGYSVSREKKESFPLTVTSAQKNPTAFYLCASSRYGTGGSSYNSPLHFGNGTRLTVT.

The CDR3 DNA reads as TGTGCCAGCAGTGAACGCGGGACAGGGGGCTACAATGAGCAGTTCTTC. Translation gives CASSERGTGGYNEQFF. The genes are TRBV6-1 and TRBJ2-1, with 11 nucleotides matching TRBD1. After removal of 2 bases from V and 3 bases from J, the junction contained 3 bases not matched to a gene. This CDR3 is built from 16 residues. In germline, CDR1 is MNHNS, CDR2 SASEGT.

CDR3 bases: TGTGCCAGCAGCTCCTACAGGGGTATGGGGACCCAGTACTTC. Encoded protein: CASSSYRGMGTQYF. The chain links TRBV5-8 to TRBJ2-5; 7 nucleotides match TRBD1. J gave up 7 bases and V 3 bases, and 9 bases lay outside the gene matches. The germline gives CDR1 SGHTS, CDR2 YDEGEE. This CDR3 has 14 residues.

This clone was seen a handful of times. This sequence joins TRBV2 and TRBJ1-4, with a possible D match to TRBD1 (6 bases). CDR3 length equals 13 residues. V was shortened by 5 bases and J by 17 bases, with 21 bases between the two germline ends. The germline V gene has CDR1 SNHLY and CDR2 FYNNEI. CDR3 DNA sequence: TGTGCCAGCAGTAGGGGGGGCGAGGATTTGCGTTTTTTT. It specifies CASSRGGEDLRFF.

V usage is TRBV10-3 and J usage is TRBJ1-3; no clear D gene. This CDR3 has 15 residues. Germline V lookup: CDR1 ENHRY, CDR2 SYGVKD. Trimming left V 4 bases short and J 2 bases short, with 12 bases between. In DNA, the CDR3 is TGTGCCATCAGTGCTGGGCCTCCCCCTGGAAACACCATATATTTT. Translation gives CAISAGPPPGNTIYF.

On this clone itself: At the DNA level, this CDR3 is encoded by other sequences in the same sample as well. The chain employs TRBV10-3 and TRBJ2-7, with D perhaps TRBD2 (6 bases). From germline, CDR1 is ENHRY and CDR2 SYGVKD. The length of the CDR3 is 14 residues. Trimming stripped 0 bases from V and 2 bases from J, with 8 bases between. CDR3 DNA sequence: TGTGCCATCAGTGAGTCGGGGGAGGCCTACGAGCAGTACTTC. Amino acid sequence: CAISESGEAYEQYF.

J is TRBJ1-1 and V is TRBV6-6, with TRBD1 matching 8 bases. Germline values: CDR1 MNHNY, CDR2 SVGAGI (reference sequence). Trimming at V came to 7 bases and at J to 4 bases, leaving 8 bases not matched to a gene. The CDR3 loop spans 14 amino acids. This chain's CDR3 is CASMQGARGTEAFF. The CDR3, as DNA: TGTGCCAGCATGCAGGGGGCGCGAGGCACTGAAGCTTTCTTT.

V usage is TRBV7-8 and J usage is TRBJ2-3, with 8 positions matching TRBD2. CDR3 length: 16 residues. Germline loops: CDR1 SGHVS, CDR2 FQNEAQ. With 5 bases clipped from V and 0 bases from J, the junction kept 7 bases outside the gene matches. CDR3: CASSPMAGGSTDTQYF. The CDR3 nucleotides are TGTGCCAGCAGCCCTATGGCGGGAGGTAGCACAGATACGCAGTATTTT.

The V and J genes are TRBV12-3 or TRBV12-4 and TRBJ1-1; D is ambiguous. This CDR3 has 13 residues. The ends were cut back, 2 bases at V and 8 bases at J, with 12 bases in the middle. CDR3 sequence reads: CASSLNDRSEAFF. The CDR3 nucleotides are TGTGCCAGCAGTTTAAATGATCGGTCCGAAGCTTTCTTT.

In DNA, the CDR3 is TGTGCCAGCTCACCAGGCGGGGACGGCTACACCTTC. It specifies CASSPGGDGYTF. The chain recombines TRBV18 with TRBJ1-2, with D possibly matching TRBD1 (5 bases). The CDR3 is made up of 12 amino acids. V was pared by 2 bases and J by 8 bases, with 9 bases between. The germline gives CDR1 KGHSH, CDR2 LQKENI.

This clone was counted only a few times. The genes are TRBV9 and TRBJ1-2; 9 bases line up with TRBD1. V lost 2 bases to trimming and J lost 8 bases; unmatched junction nucleotides: 10. This CDR3 comprises 15 residues. Looked up from germline, CDR1 is SGDLS and CDR2 is YYNGEE. In DNA, the CDR3 is TGTGCCAGCAGCGTCGGACAGGGGTACGGAAAAGGCTACACCTTC. Protein sequence: CASSVGQGYGKGYTF.

The chain is built from TRBV7-9 and TRBJ1-1, with no clear D. Trimming took off 5 bases at V and 1 base at J, with 14 bases between the two ends. The CDR3 sequence is 15 residues long. Germline V gives CDR1 SEHNR, CDR2 FQNEAQ (reference sequence). This chain's CDR3 is CASSSSGIRNTEAFF. DNA of the CDR3: TGTGCCAGCAGCAGCTCCGGGATACGGAACACTGAAGCTTTCTTT.

This clone turned up a few times. The V call is TRBV27, the J call TRBJ1-1, with TRBD1 matching 7 bases. This CDR3 spans 18 amino acids. CDR1 and CDR2 (germline): MNHEY, SMNVEV (reference sequence). The junction had 13 bases not matched to a gene; V was cut back by 3 bases and J by 0 bases. Written as DNA, the CDR3 is TGTGCCAGCAGTTTCAGGACAGGTCCCCCCTGGATGAACACTGAAGCTTTCTTT. Protein product: CASSFRTGPPWMNTEAFF.

The chain combines TRBV2 with TRBJ2-5; TRBD2 matches 9 bases. After removal of 6 bases from V and 4 bases from J, the junction contained 9 bases not matched to a gene. Germline V gene lookup returns CDR1 SNHLY and CDR2 FYNNEI. This CDR3 is built from 15 residues. CDR3 loop: CASRNSGGFPETQYF. In DNA form, the CDR3 reads TGTGCCAGCAGAAATAGCGGGGGATTCCCAGAGACCCAGTACTTC. Full variable domain (missing parts from reference TRBV2 and TRBJ2-5): EPEVTQTPSHQVTQMGQEVILRCVPISNHLYFYWYRQILGQKVEFLVSFYNNEISEKSEIFDDQFSVERPDGSNFTLKIRSTKLEDSAMYFCASRNSGGFPETQYFGPGTRLLVL.

V is TRBV9 and J is TRBJ2-6; tentatively, D is TRBD1 (6 bases). The CDR3 sequence is 17 residues long. From germline, CDR1 is SGDLS and CDR2 YYNGEE. The V and J ends lost 3 bases and 0 bases respectively, with 13 bases between them. The CDR3 nucleotides read TGTGCCAGCAGCGGAAGACAGGCCCTCTCTGGGGCCAACGTCCTGACTTTC. This gives the protein CASSGRQALSGANVLTF.

This sequence joins TRBV3-1 (or the pseudogene TRBV3-2) and TRBJ1-5, with D uncertain. CDR1 is LGHDT, CDR2 YNNKEL, per germline (reference sequence). This CDR3 is built from 12 residues. The V end was cut by 5 bases, the J end by 4 bases, with 6 bases between. The CDR3 nucleotides read TGTGCCAGCAGCTCACAGAATCAGCCCCAGCATTTT. Translating it yields CASSSQNQPQHF.